A selection of T cell receptor beta chains follows, all from one sample in a study of T cell changes during pregnancy in multiple sclerosis. Using immunoSEQ multiplex PCR, the repertoire was profiled, and TCRdb retains in-frame clones only, with some absent. This sample has tens of thousands of clones; more than 85% occur once, and the top ten carry around 0.5%. Sample: CD4+ T cells from peripheral blood mononuclear cells, taken in the second trimester of pregnancy. The source of these receptors is a female donor in good health, enrolled as a control in a pregnancy study. Each CDR3 is given with its conserved first and last residue. The D gene is left open where the match is weak. Size values are once, few and many counts, or a class for expanded clones, and some rows have none.

j_call: TRBJ1-1
clone_size: few
d_call: -
v_call: TRBV6-6
cdr3_nt: TGTGCCAGCAGTTCCCGACAGAACACTGAAGCTTTCTTT
cdr3_aa: CASSSRQNTEAFF

j_call: TRBJ2-1
clone_size: -
d_call: TRBD2
v_call: TRBV9
cdr3_nt: TGTGCCAGCAGCGTCGGGACTAGCCTCTCCAATGAGCAGTTCTTC
cdr3_aa: CASSVGTSLSNEQFF

j_call: TRBJ1-1
clone_size: -
d_call: TRBD1
v_call: TRBV11-2
cdr3_nt: TGTGCCAGCAGCTTAGAAGGACAGGCCAACACTGAAGCTTTCTTT
cdr3_aa: CASSLEGQANTEAFF

j_call: TRBJ2-5
clone_size: -
d_call: -
v_call: TRBV6-1
cdr3_nt: TGTGCCAGCACCCCAACGGTAATCGGGACCCAGTACTTC
cdr3_aa: CASTPTVIGTQYF

j_call: TRBJ2-3
clone_size: -
d_call: TRBD2
v_call: TRBV25-1
cdr3_nt: TGTGCCAGCAGTGCCGTTGGGGGGGGAGTCACAGATACGCAGTATTTT
cdr3_aa: CASSAVGGGVTDTQYF

j_call: TRBJ2-1
clone_size: once
d_call: -
v_call: TRBV19
cdr3_nt: TGTGCCAGTAGTATGGTGCGGTCCTCCTACAATGAGCAGTTCTTC
cdr3_aa: CASSMVRSSYNEQFF

j_call: TRBJ1-5
clone_size: -
d_call: TRBD1
v_call: TRBV19
cdr3_nt: TGTGCCAGTAGGACAGACAGGGCTCCATATAGCAATCAGCCCCAGCATTTT
cdr3_aa: CASRTDRAPYSNQPQHF

j_call: TRBJ2-1
clone_size: -
d_call: TRBD2
v_call: TRBV29-1
cdr3_nt: TGCAGCGTTGAGTTAGCGGGGGCCTACAATGAGCAGTTCTTC
cdr3_aa: CSVELAGAYNEQFF

j_call: TRBJ2-2
clone_size: -
d_call: TRBD2
v_call: TRBV19
cdr3_nt: TGTGCCAGTAGTGAACCCCCCTCTAGCGGGAGGTTCTCCGGGTTCACCGGGGAGCTGTTTTTT
cdr3_aa: CASSEPPSSGRFSGFTGELFF

j_call: TRBJ2-7
clone_size: few
d_call: TRBD2
v_call: TRBV28
cdr3_nt: TGTGCCAGCAGTTTATCCGTTGAGGTCAGGGAGGGCGAGCAGTACTTC
cdr3_aa: CASSLSVEVREGEQYF

j_call: TRBJ1-5
clone_size: -
d_call: -
v_call: TRBV7-8
cdr3_nt: TGTGCCAGCAGCTTAGCTTCCGACTATAGCAATCAGCCCCAGCATTTT
cdr3_aa: CASSLASDYSNQPQHF

j_call: TRBJ2-1
clone_size: -
d_call: TRBD2
v_call: TRBV7-9
cdr3_nt: TGTGCCAGCAGCTCCCGACTAGCGGGGGGTAATGAGCAGTTCTTC
cdr3_aa: CASSSRLAGGNEQFF

j_call: TRBJ1-1
clone_size: -
d_call: -
v_call: TRBV9
cdr3_nt: TGTGCCAGCTCCCGGAGCTTGAACACTGAAGCTTTCTTT
cdr3_aa: CASSRSLNTEAFF

j_call: TRBJ2-7
clone_size: once
d_call: TRBD2
v_call: TRBV4-2
cdr3_nt: TGTGCCAGCAGCCAACCACTGAGGACTAGCGGGGGCCACGAGCAGTACTTC
cdr3_aa: CASSQPLRTSGGHEQYF

j_call: TRBJ1-1
clone_size: few
d_call: -
v_call: TRBV9
cdr3_nt: TGTGCCAGCAGCGCCTTTCAGAAGAACACTGAAGCTTTCTTT
cdr3_aa: CASSAFQKNTEAFF

j_call: TRBJ2-1
clone_size: few
d_call: TRBD2
v_call: TRBV6-5
cdr3_nt: TGTGCCAGCAGGACGGGAGGTCGCTCCAATGAGCAGTTCTTC
cdr3_aa: CASRTGGRSNEQFF

j_call: TRBJ1-1
clone_size: few
d_call: TRBD1
v_call: TRBV7-2
cdr3_nt: TGTGCCAGCAGCTCACAGGGGGTCTCGGACACTGAAGCTTTCTTT
cdr3_aa: CASSSQGVSDTEAFF

j_call: TRBJ2-6
clone_size: -
d_call: -
v_call: TRBV29-1
cdr3_nt: TGCAGCGTTGAAGATAGTAGAAGCTCTGGGGCCAACGTCCTGACTTTC
cdr3_aa: CSVEDSRSSGANVLTF

j_call: TRBJ2-2
clone_size: -
d_call: -
v_call: TRBV25-1
cdr3_nt: TGTGCCAGCAGTGAATACCCCCAGGGGACCGGGGAGCTGTTTTTT
cdr3_aa: CASSEYPQGTGELFF

j_call: TRBJ2-7
clone_size: -
d_call: -
v_call: TRBV5-1
cdr3_nt: TGCGCCAGCAGCTTGGCCCCCTCCCGGGGATACGAGCAGTACTTC
cdr3_aa: CASSLAPSRGYEQYF

j_call: TRBJ2-7
clone_size: -
d_call: TRBD1
v_call: TRBV15
cdr3_nt: TGTGCCACCAGCAGGGACAGGGGGCGCTACGAGCAGTACTTC
cdr3_aa: CATSRDRGRYEQYF

j_call: TRBJ1-2
clone_size: -
d_call: TRBD1
v_call: TRBV5-4
cdr3_nt: TGTGCCAGCAGCTTGGCCGGGACAGATCGGTATGGCTACACCTTC
cdr3_aa: CASSLAGTDRYGYTF

j_call: TRBJ2-3
clone_size: -
d_call: TRBD1
v_call: TRBV5-1
cdr3_nt: TGCGCCAGCAGCTTGTCAGGGGGCGCCACAGATACGCAGTATTTT
cdr3_aa: CASSLSGGATDTQYF

j_call: TRBJ2-1
clone_size: -
d_call: TRBD1
v_call: TRBV19
cdr3_nt: TGTGCCAGTAGTATTCTTCCGGGACAGGGATACAATGAGCAGTTCTTC
cdr3_aa: CASSILPGQGYNEQFF

j_call: TRBJ2-1
clone_size: -
d_call: TRBD2
v_call: TRBV15
cdr3_nt: TGTGCCACCAGCAGAGAATTGGGAGGGGCTTCCTACAATGAGCAGTTCTTC
cdr3_aa: CATSRELGGASYNEQFF

j_call: TRBJ1-5
clone_size: -
d_call: -
v_call: TRBV2
cdr3_nt: TGTGCCAGCAGTGTGGAGGGGAGCAATCAGCCCCAGCATTTT
cdr3_aa: CASSVEGSNQPQHF

j_call: TRBJ1-3
clone_size: -
d_call: -
v_call: TRBV7-2
cdr3_nt: TGTGCCAGCAGCTTGGTTTGGGGGCCTGGAAACACCATATATTTT
cdr3_aa: CASSLVWGPGNTIYF

j_call: TRBJ1-3
clone_size: -
d_call: -
v_call: TRBV14
cdr3_nt: TGTGCCAGCAGCCCCGGGATCCAAGGAAACACCATATATTTT
cdr3_aa: CASSPGIQGNTIYF

j_call: TRBJ2-3
clone_size: -
d_call: -
v_call: TRBV5-4
cdr3_nt: TGTGCCAGCAGCTCCTTTCTCATGTCAGAGGAGGGTACGCAGTATTTT
cdr3_aa: CASSSFLMSEEGTQYF